This TCR beta chain was identified in a study of glioma-infiltrating T cells. Findings and caveats of the study: Gliomas, especially low-grade, showed above-expected tissue-blood divergence; non-neoplastic patients showed below.

Germline CDR1 and CDR2: SGHRS and YFSETQ. The CDR3 loop spans 14 amino acids. Using RNA template, CDR3s of TCR alpha and beta were amplified with iRepertoire arm-PCR. TCRdb analysed the multiplex PCR reads with MiXCR anew, one entry per CDR3 protein. The sample contains about 180,000 distinct CDR3 sequences, about 46% of which appear only once. The table lists this clonotype with a count of one. What it binds is not known. The junction departs from germline at one end; a sequencing error may be responsible. The sequence came from a human donor with low-grade glioma or glioblastoma, undergoing nonglioma brain surgery, or in good health (not recorded which). The sample consisted of glioma tissue, nonneoplastic brain tissue, or PBMCs (not recorded which). This chain links TRBV5-1 with TRBJ1-1; no reliable D call. In nucleotides, the CDR3 is TGCGCCAGCAGCTTGGATATTCGGAGCACTGAATCTTTCTTT. Translated: CASSLDIRSTESFF. The variable domain in full, completed from reference TRBV5-1 and TRBJ1-1, reads KAGVTQTPRYLIKTRGQQVTLSCSPISGHRSVSWYQQTPGQGLQFLFEYFSETQRNKGNFPGRFSGRQFSNSRSEMNVSTLELGDSALYLCASSLDIRSTESFFGQGTRLTVV.